A single sample gave rise to the 9 T cell receptor beta chains below, sequenced in a study of blood T cell repertoires in COVID-19. TCRdb's table, derived via immunoSEQ multiplex PCR, lists solely in-frame clones and lacks some. The sample records around 250,000 clones, 84% being singletons. Specimen: peripheral blood. All receptors derive from a human donor in a cohort sampled during active COVID-19.

The chain has TRBV5-4 and TRBJ2-5, with 10 bases matching TRBD1. Germline values: CDR1 SGHNT, CDR2 YYREEE (reference sequence). J was trimmed by 6 bases and V by 4 bases; bases with no gene match: 12. This CDR3 spans 16 amino acids. The CDR3 loop reads CASSTRQGAGEKTQYF. The CDR3 DNA reads as TGTGCCAGCAGCACCCGACAGGGGGCTGGTGAAAAGACCCAGTACTTC.

This clone was detected only a few times. V is TRBV27 and J is TRBJ1-4; D possibly corresponds to TRBD1 (6 bases). The germline CDR1 and CDR2 sequences are MNHEY and SMNVEV (reference sequence). Trimming cost V 5 bases and J 7 bases, with 14 bases left between them. This CDR3 is 14 amino acids long. CDR3 DNA: TGTGCCAGCAGTAGGACAGTCTCGCTTGAAAAACTGTTTTTT. Translation: CASSRTVSLEKLFF.

The rearrangement links TRBV3-1 (or the pseudogene TRBV3-2) to TRBJ2-7; unclear D gene. The V end was cut by 1 base, the J end by 3 bases, with 10 bases between. Germline values: CDR1 LGHDT, CDR2 YNNKEL (reference sequence). This CDR3 has 14 residues. CDR3 in amino acids: CASSQGTNSYEQYF. CDR3 sequence (DNA): TGTGCCAGCAGCCAAGGTACGAATAGCTACGAGCAGTACTTC.

J is TRBJ2-1 and V is TRBV5-6; possible D gene TRBD2, 6 bases. The CDR3 spans 15 residues. Trimming took off 5 bases at V and 4 bases at J, with 16 bases between the two ends. Germline V gene lookup returns CDR1 SGHDT and CDR2 YYEEEE. This CDR3 is CASRLWASAYNEQFF. The CDR3 DNA follows: TGTGCCAGCAGATTATGGGCTAGCGCATACAATGAGCAGTTCTTC.

CDR3 DNA sequence: TGTGCCAGCAGTTACCACAAGGACAGGTTCCATCAGCCCCAGCATTTT. Translated, it gives CASSYHKDRFHQPQHF. The J gene is TRBJ1-5, the V gene TRBV6-6; 7 bases line up with TRBD1. This CDR3 has 16 amino acids. Germline lookup yields CDR1 MNHNY and CDR2 SVGAGI (reference sequence). The V segment lost 2 bases and the J segment 5 bases; nucleotides outside the gene matches: 9.

The chain combines TRBV6-1 with TRBJ2-1; the D is unclear. V gave up 3 bases and J gave up 0 bases, with 9 bases separating them. Per the germline V gene, CDR1 is MNHNS and CDR2 is SASEGT. The CDR3 contains 15 residues. CDR3 coding DNA: TGTGCCAGCAGTGACAGACCTAGCTCCTACAATGAGCAGTTCTTC. This encodes CASSDRPSSYNEQFF.

Notes on this clone: Within the sample, other DNA sequences also encode this same CDR3. The J gene is TRBJ1-2, the V gene TRBV19; D is undetermined. The CDR3 spans 12 residues. Deletions cut 6 bases from V and 2 bases from J, with 7 bases between. Germline CDR1 is LNHDA and CDR2 is SQIVND (reference sequence). As DNA, the CDR3 is TGTGCCAGTAGCAGGCAGAACTATGGCTACACCTTC. It translates to CASSRQNYGYTF.

Turning to this clone: A read error may account for a junction end that differs from germline. The gene calls are TRBV29-1 and TRBJ1-2; D call uncertain. Germline V gene sequence: CDR1 SQVTM, CDR2 ANQGSEA. The CDR3 contains 13 residues. CDR3 coding DNA: TGCAGCATTGATCTGGCAGGCAACTATGGCTACACCTTC. It is translated as CSIDLAGNYGYTF.

This chain connects TRBV7-2 to TRBJ1-6; 7 positions match TRBD1. The CDR3 spans 17 residues. Germline V gene data show CDR1 as SGHTA and CDR2 as FQGNSA. After removal of 5 bases from V and 5 bases from J, the junction contained 12 bases not matched to a gene. The CDR3 region is CASSPAAGQRNNSPLHF. In nucleotides, the CDR3 is TGTGCCAGCAGCCCCGCTGCGGGACAGCGAAATAATTCACCCCTCCACTTT.